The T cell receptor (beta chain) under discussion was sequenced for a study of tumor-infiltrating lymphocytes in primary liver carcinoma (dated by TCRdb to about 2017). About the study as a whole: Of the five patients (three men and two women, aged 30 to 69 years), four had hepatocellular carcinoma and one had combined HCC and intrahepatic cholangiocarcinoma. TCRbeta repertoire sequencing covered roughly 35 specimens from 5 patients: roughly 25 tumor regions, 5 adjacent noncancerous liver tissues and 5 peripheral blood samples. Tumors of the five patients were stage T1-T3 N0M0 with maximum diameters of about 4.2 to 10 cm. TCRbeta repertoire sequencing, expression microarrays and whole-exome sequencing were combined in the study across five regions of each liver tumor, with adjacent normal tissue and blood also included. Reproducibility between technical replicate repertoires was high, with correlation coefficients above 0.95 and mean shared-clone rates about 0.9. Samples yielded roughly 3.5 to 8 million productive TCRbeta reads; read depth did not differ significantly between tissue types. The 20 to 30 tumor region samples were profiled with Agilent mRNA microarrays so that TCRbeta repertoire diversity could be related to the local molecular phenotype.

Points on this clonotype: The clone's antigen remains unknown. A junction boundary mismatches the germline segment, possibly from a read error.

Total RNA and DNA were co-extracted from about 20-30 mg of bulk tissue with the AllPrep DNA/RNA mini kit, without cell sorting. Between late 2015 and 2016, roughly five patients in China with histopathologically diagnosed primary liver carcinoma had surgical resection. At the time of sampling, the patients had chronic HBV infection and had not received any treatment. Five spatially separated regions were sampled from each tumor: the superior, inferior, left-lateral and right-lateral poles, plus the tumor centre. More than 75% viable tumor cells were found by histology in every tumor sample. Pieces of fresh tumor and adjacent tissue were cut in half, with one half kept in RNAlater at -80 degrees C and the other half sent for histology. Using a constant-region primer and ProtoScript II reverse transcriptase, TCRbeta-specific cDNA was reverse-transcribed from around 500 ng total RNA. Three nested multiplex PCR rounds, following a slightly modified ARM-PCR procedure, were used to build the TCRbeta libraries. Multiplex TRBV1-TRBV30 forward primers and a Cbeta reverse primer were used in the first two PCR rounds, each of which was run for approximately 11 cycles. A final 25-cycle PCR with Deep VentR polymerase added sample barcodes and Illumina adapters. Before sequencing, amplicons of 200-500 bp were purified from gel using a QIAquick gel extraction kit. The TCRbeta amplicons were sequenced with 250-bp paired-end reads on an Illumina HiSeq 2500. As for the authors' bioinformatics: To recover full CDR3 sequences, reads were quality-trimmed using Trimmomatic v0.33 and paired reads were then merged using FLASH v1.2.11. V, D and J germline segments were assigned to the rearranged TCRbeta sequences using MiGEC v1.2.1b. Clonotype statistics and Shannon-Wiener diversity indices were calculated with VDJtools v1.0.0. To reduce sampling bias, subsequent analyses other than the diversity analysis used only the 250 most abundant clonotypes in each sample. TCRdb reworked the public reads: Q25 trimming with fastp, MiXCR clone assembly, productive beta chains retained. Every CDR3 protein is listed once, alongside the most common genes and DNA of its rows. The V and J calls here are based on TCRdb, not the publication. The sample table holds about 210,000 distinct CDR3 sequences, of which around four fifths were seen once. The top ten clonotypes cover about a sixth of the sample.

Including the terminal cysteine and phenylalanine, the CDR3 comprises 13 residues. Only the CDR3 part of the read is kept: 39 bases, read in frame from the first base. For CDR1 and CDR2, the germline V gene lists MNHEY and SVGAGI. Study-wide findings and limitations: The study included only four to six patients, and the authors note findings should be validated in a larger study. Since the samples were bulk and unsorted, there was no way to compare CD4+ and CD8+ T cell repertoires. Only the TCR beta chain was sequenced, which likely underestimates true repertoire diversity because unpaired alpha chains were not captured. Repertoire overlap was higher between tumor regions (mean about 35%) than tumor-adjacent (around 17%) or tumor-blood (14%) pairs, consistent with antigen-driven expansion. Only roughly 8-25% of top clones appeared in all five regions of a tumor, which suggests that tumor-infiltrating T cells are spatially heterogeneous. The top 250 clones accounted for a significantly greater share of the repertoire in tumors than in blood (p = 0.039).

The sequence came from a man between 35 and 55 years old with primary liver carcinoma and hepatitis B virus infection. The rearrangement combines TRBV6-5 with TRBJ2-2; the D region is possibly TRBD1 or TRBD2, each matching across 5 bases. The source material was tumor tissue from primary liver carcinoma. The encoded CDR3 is CARSYQDTGELYF. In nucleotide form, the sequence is TGTGCCCGCAGTTACCAGGACACCGGGGAGCTGTATTTC.